These 18 T cell receptor beta chains originate from one sample sequenced in a study of stem cell transplantation in POMP-related autoinflammatory disease. This table comes from immunoSEQ multiplex PCR, and its TCRdb copy is limited to in-frame clones, with some not included. The sample includes around 9,000 clones, approximately 88% of them seen just once. The input for sequencing was CD8+ T cells from PBMCs, taken after stem cell transplantation. The receptors originated from a human patient with POMP-related autoinflammation and immune dysregulation (PRAID). These T cells may partly come from the graft donor.

This chain connects TRBV6-1 to TRBJ1-4; D remains unclear. The ends were cut back, 0 bases at V and 0 bases at J, with 8 bases in the middle. CDR3 size: 16 residues. Germline CDR1 is MNHNS and CDR2 is SASEGT. CDR3 amino acids: CASSEARFATNEKLFF. The CDR3 coding sequence is TGTGCCAGCAGTGAAGCCAGGTTTGCAACTAATGAAAAACTGTTTTTT.

The chain carries TRBV28 and TRBJ2-2; D is unclear. Germline values: CDR1 MDHEN, CDR2 SYDVKM. V lost 4 bases to trimming and J lost 3 bases, with 12 bases between them. The CDR3 covers 15 residues. The CDR3 region is CASSSFDTYTGELFF. CDR3 bases: TGTGCCAGCAGTTCCTTCGACACGTACACCGGGGAGCTGTTTTTT.

V is TRBV24-1 and J is TRBJ2-1, with D possibly matching TRBD2 (6 bases). CDR3 size: 17 residues. The germline V and J ends were trimmed by 4 bases and 1 base, with 16 bases remaining between them. Germline V CDR1 and CDR2: KGHDR, SFDVKD. CDR3 nucleotides: TGTGCCACCAGTGAGTGGGGCGGGGAAGGGTCCTACAATGAGCAGTTCTTC. It specifies CATSEWGGEGSYNEQFF.

The V gene is TRBV11-2, the J gene TRBJ2-7; a weak D match, TRBD2 (5 bases). From germline, CDR1 is SGHAT and CDR2 FQNNGV. V lost 5 bases to trimming and J lost 2 bases, with 16 bases between them. The CDR3 loop spans 15 amino acids. This CDR3 is CASSPGVAAPYEQYF. DNA of the CDR3: TGTGCCAGCAGCCCCGGGGTGGCAGCTCCCTACGAGCAGTACTTC.

The gene calls are TRBV6-5 and TRBJ2-7; 10 bases line up with TRBD1. This CDR3 contains 15 residues. Trimming at V came to 4 bases and at J to 2 bases, leaving 5 bases not matched to a gene. CDR1 is MNHEY and CDR2 is SVGAGI in the germline V gene. CDR3 residues: CASSFSGTGAYEQYF. In DNA, the CDR3 is TGTGCCAGCAGTTTCTCCGGGACAGGGGCCTACGAGCAGTACTTC.

The chain uses TRBV27 and TRBJ2-5; 8 nucleotides agree with TRBD2. Trimming took 0 bases from V and 2 from J; bases not matched to a gene: 5. The CDR3 covers 16 residues. Germline CDR1 reads MNHEY; CDR2 reads SMNVEV (reference sequence). The CDR3 DNA follows: TGTGCCAGCAGTTTATCGAGCGGGGGTTCACAAGAGACCCAGTACTTC. The encoded protein is CASSLSSGGSQETQYF.

V usage is TRBV7-8 and J usage is TRBJ2-3, with a weak D call TRBD2 (6 bases). This CDR3 contains 15 residues. Per the germline V gene, CDR1 is SGHVS and CDR2 is FQNEAQ. Trimming removed 7 bases from V and 0 bases from J, with 14 bases in between. CDR3 residues: CASILGGPSTDTQYF. As DNA, the CDR3 is TGTGCCAGCATACTCGGGGGACCTAGCACAGATACGCAGTATTTT.

This chain uses TRBV4-1 with TRBJ1-1, with 11 bases identical to TRBD1. The germline CDR1 and CDR2 sequences are MGHRA and YSYEKL. The CDR3 spans 14 residues. After removal of 6 bases from V and 4 bases from J, the junction contained 4 bases not matched to a gene. Written as DNA, the CDR3 is TGCGCCAGCAGACTGGGGACAGGGGGCACTGAAGCTTTCTTT. This encodes CASRLGTGGTEAFF.

This clone was seen more than once but under ten times. The rearrangement joins TRBV28 to TRBJ2-1; 10 bases are shared with TRBD2. Losses at the gene ends were 6 bases for V and 8 bases for J; bases not matched to a gene: 10. Germline V gene data show CDR1 as MDHEN and CDR2 as SYDVKM. There are 15 residues in the CDR3. The CDR3 is CASSLSGLAGDEQFF. The CDR3 DNA sequence: TGTGCCAGCAGCCTCTCGGGGCTAGCGGGGGATGAGCAGTTCTTC.

V is TRBV7-3 and J is TRBJ2-7; D is ambiguous. CDR3 length: 13 residues. Trimming took 0 bases from V and 5 from J, leaving 8 bases between them. Germline assignment: CDR1 SGHTA and CDR2 FQGTGA. The CDR3 DNA sequence: TGTGCCAGCAGCTTAACTAGTTTTCACGAGCAGTACTTC. Its protein product is CASSLTSFHEQYF.

The chain recombines TRBV10-3 with TRBJ1-4; D unresolved. CDR3 size: 14 residues. CDR1 ENHRY and CDR2 SYGVKD come from the germline V gene. V lost 2 bases to trimming and J lost 4 bases, with 8 bases between them. This CDR3 is CAISERPYNEKLFF. CDR3 bases: TGTGCCATCAGTGAGCGCCCCTATAATGAAAAACTGTTTTTT.

This clone was seen more than once but under ten times. This chain connects TRBV10-1 to TRBJ2-1; D remains ambiguous. V lost 4 bases and J lost 6, with 7 bases in between. The CDR3 runs to 12 residues. Germline V gene data show CDR1 as WNHNN and CDR2 as SYGVQD (reference sequence). The CDR3 DNA reads TGCGCCAGCAGTGCGATCGCCAATGAGCAGTTCTTC. It codes for CASSAIANEQFF.

As DNA, the CDR3 is TGTGCCAGCAGTTACGGGGGAGGATACACTGAAGCTTTCTTT. Protein product: CASSYGGGYTEAFF. The chain carries TRBV6-5 and TRBJ1-1; a weak D match, TRBD1 (5 bases). V was shortened by 2 bases and J by 3 bases, with 10 bases between the two germline ends. CDR3 length: 14 residues. Per the germline V gene, CDR1 is MNHEY and CDR2 is SVGAGI.

The chain has TRBV4-1 and TRBJ1-1; TRBD1 might be the D (6 bases). There are 15 residues in the CDR3. V gave up 8 bases and J gave up 2 bases, with 18 bases separating them. The germline V gene has CDR1 MGHRA and CDR2 YSYEKL. DNA of the CDR3: TGCGCCAGCTCGCGCAGGGCCGGGGGCAACACTGAAGCTTTCTTT. Protein sequence: CASSRRAGGNTEAFF.

The chain has TRBV28 and TRBJ2-1; 7 positions match TRBD2. Germline loops: CDR1 MDHEN, CDR2 SYDVKM. V shed 5 bases and J 7 bases; nucleotides not matched to a gene: 8. CDR3 length: 14 residues. CDR3 bases: TGTGCCAGCAGTAGATTAGCGGGCGGGAATGAGCAGTTCTTC. Encoded protein: CASSRLAGGNEQFF.

The table lists this clone with a count of one. The V and J genes are TRBV12-3 or TRBV12-4 and TRBJ2-1; D uncertain. The CDR3 has 13 residues. Trimming took off 4 bases at V and 7 bases at J, with 11 bases between the two ends. CDR3 residues: CASSSYRANEQFF. The CDR3, as DNA: TGTGCCAGCAGTTCGTATCGGGCTAATGAGCAGTTCTTC.

This chain joins TRBV7-9 and TRBJ2-2, with TRBD1 matching over 7 bases. This CDR3 has 15 amino acids. V trimming: 6 bases; J trimming: 8 bases; junction bases outside the gene matches: 12. Germline-derived CDR1 and CDR2 are SEHNR and FQNEAQ (reference sequence). CDR3 nucleotides: TGTGCCAGCAGTTGGACAGGACCAAGCCCAGGGGAGCTGTTTTTT. This translates into CASSWTGPSPGELFF.

V and J are TRBV27 and TRBJ1-4; possibly TRBD1 for D (6 bases). From germline, CDR1 is MNHEY and CDR2 SMNVEV (reference sequence). V dropped 7 bases and J dropped 0 bases, with 15 bases sitting between them. This CDR3 is built from 16 residues. The CDR3 loop reads CASKRTAIATNEKLFF. The CDR3 bases are TGTGCCAGCAAGAGGACAGCAATCGCAACTAATGAAAAACTGTTTTTT.